This T cell receptor beta chain was documented in a study of T cell changes during pregnancy in multiple sclerosis. This CDR3 is built from 16 residues. The junction had 6 bases not matched to a gene; V was cut back by 5 bases and J by 1 base. From germline, CDR1 is LNHDA and CDR2 SQIVND (reference sequence). This clone was observed once. Measured with immunoSEQ multiplex PCR; TCRdb has only the in-frame clones, and not every one. The table records approximately 92,000 clones, approximately 93% of them present only once. This chain uses TRBV19 with TRBJ2-1, with 9 bases fitting TRBD2. Sequenced material: peripheral blood, taken after pregnancy. The sequence came from a female donor with multiple sclerosis, enrolled in a pregnancy study. DNA of the CDR3: TGTGCCAGTAGTGCTCAAGCGGGAGGTTCCTACAATGAGCAGTTCTTC. Amino acids: CASSAQAGGSYNEQFF.